A selection of T cell receptor beta chains follows, all from one sample in a study of OX40 agonist ivuxolimab in advanced cancers. The protocol was immunoSEQ multiplex PCR, while the TCRdb copy is restricted to in-frame clones and leaves out a portion. Of about 41,000 clones listed, approximately 75% are singletons. The sample consisted of CD4+ or CD8+ T cells sorted from blood, taken in a trial of the OX40 agonist ivuxolimab. The receptors were sampled from an adult with an advanced solid tumor such as melanoma, head and neck, liver or kidney cancer. Both conserved end residues are part of each CDR3. The D gene is left open where the match is weak. A row's size may be missing; if present it is once, few, many or a size class.

J | size | D | V | DNA | CDR3
TRBJ1-3 | . | . | TRBV5-1 | TGCGCCAGCAGCTTGGATTGGGGTGCTGGAAACACCATATATTTT | CASSLDWGAGNTIYF
TRBJ1-3 | . | . | TRBV15 | TGTGCCACCAGCAGAGGGGCCGCTGGAAACACCATATATTTT | CATSRGAAGNTIYF
TRBJ1-6 | . | TRBD1 | TRBV11-2 | TGTGCCAGCAGCTCCAGACAGGGCGAGCAATCACCCCTCCACTTT | CASSSRQGEQSPLHF
TRBJ2-3 | . | . | TRBV9 | TGTGCCAGCAGCGTTAGAGTTAGCACAGATACGCAGTATTTT | CASSVRVSTDTQYF
TRBJ1-2 | . | . | TRBV18 | TGTGCCAGCTCACCAAATCCGGGACACGCTAATTCTAACTATGGCTACACCTTC | CASSPNPGHANSNYGYTF
TRBJ2-7 | . | . | TRBV6-1 | TGTGCCAGCAGCCCTCTTGGGGGAGTTAGCCACGAGCAGTACTTC | CASSPLGGVSHEQYF
TRBJ2-3 | once | TRBD1 | TRBV2 | TGTGCCAGCAGTGGAACGACAGGGAGCACAGATACGCAGTATTTT | CASSGTTGSTDTQYF
TRBJ1-1 | . | TRBD1 | TRBV2 | TGTGCCAGCCTGAAGACAGGGAAAATGACTGAAGCTTTCTTT | CASLKTGKMTEAFF
TRBJ2-1 | . | TRBD2 | TRBV14 | TGTGCCAGCAGCCAAGAAGAGCGGACTAGACAGTTCTTC | CASSQEERTRQFF
TRBJ1-5 | . | . | TRBV4-2 | TGTGCCAGCAGCCAAGAAGGGGGGCGGGTTCAGCCCCAGCATTTT | CASSQEGGRVQPQHF
TRBJ2-5 | . | . | TRBV18 | TGTGCCAGCTCACCGTTGGTGAACCAAGAGACCCAGTACTTC | CASSPLVNQETQYF